The clone carrying this TCR beta chain was seen more than once but under ten times. TCR beta CDR3 sequences were amplified from RNA transcripts. The HTBI primer set was used in a first-round RT-PCR of the TCR CDR3. TCRdb re-called the multiplex PCR reads through MiXCR, storing one row per CDR3 protein. The profile shows about 420,000 distinct CDR3 sequences, roughly 15% of them singletons. The entry originates in a study of T cells in Graves' hyperthyroidism and ophthalmopathy. This CDR3 spans 15 amino acids. The germline V gene has CDR1 SQVTM and CDR2 ANQGSEA. The V segment lost 1 base and the J segment 3 bases; nucleotides outside the gene matches: 7. Patients aged 18 to 65 had newly diagnosed hyperthyroidism lasting under 2 months.

The rearrangement joins TRBV29-1 to TRBJ2-7; 9 bases are a match to TRBD2. The sample comprised blood. This TCR came from a woman in her late teens or twenties with Graves' hyperthyroidism. As DNA, the CDR3 is TGCAGCGTTGAAGGGCTCGCGGGAGGGGACTACGAGCAGTACTTC. As protein: CSVEGLAGGDYEQYF.